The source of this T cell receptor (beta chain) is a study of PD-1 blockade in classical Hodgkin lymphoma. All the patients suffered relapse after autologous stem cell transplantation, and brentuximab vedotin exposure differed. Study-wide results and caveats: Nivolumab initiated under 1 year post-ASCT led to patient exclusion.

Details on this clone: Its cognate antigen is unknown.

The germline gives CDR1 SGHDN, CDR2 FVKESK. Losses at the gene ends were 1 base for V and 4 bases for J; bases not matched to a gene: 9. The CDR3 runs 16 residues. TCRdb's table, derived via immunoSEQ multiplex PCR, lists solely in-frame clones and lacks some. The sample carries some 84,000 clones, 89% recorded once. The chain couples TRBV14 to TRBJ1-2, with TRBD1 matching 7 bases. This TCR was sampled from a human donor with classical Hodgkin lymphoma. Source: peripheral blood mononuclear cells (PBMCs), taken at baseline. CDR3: CASSQVRTGGFYGYTF. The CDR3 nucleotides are TGTGCCAGCAGCCAAGTTCGGACAGGAGGGTTCTATGGCTACACCTTC.